This TCR beta chain was recorded in a study of blood T cell repertoires in COVID-19. Looking at the study overall: The United States, Italy and Spain provided the acute and convalescent COVID-19 samples.

Assay used: immunoSEQ multiplex PCR; TCRdb lists only in-frame clones, some missing. The sample shows under 250,000 clones, about 90% of them seen only once. The CDR3 contains 13 residues. Germline CDR1 reads WSHSY; CDR2 reads SAAADI. V shed 6 bases and J shed 2 bases, with 8 bases lying between them. The chain recombines TRBV10-2 with TRBJ2-1; D possibly corresponds to TRBD2 (5 bases). The sample consisted of peripheral blood. The TCR comes from a man aged 55 to 70 with COVID-19, enrolled during active disease. The CDR3 DNA reads TGCGCCAGCAGCTCGGGGACCTACAATGAGCAGTTCTTC. Residues: CASSSGTYNEQFF.